This T cell receptor beta chain was found in a study of blood T cell repertoires in COVID-19. Overall study context: Specimens from acute and convalescent COVID-19 originated in the United States, Italy and Spain. PBMCs, B-cell-depleted T cells, or T cells were the source of the cDNA or gDNA that made up the material.

Original data processing: Quantification of nucleated cells was approximated via reference gene primer amplification. Assay used: immunoSEQ multiplex PCR; TCRdb lists only in-frame clones, some missing. V and J calls and clone size are copied from that table; D and trimming were computed from the DNA. The table includes more than 65,000 clones, around nine tenths detected once. The CDR3 totals 16 residues. Germline V gene data show CDR1 as SGHAT and CDR2 as FQDESV (reference sequence). V was shortened by 5 bases and J by 0 bases, with 14 bases between the two germline ends. The gene calls are TRBV11-1 and TRBJ1-3; D is undetermined. Source material: peripheral blood. The TCR comes from a man aged 55 to 70 with acute or convalescent COVID-19. CDR3 nucleotide sequence: TGTGCCAGCAGCCCGAGCGAGATTTACTCTGGAAACACCATATATTTT. Translation: CASSPSEIYSGNTIYF.